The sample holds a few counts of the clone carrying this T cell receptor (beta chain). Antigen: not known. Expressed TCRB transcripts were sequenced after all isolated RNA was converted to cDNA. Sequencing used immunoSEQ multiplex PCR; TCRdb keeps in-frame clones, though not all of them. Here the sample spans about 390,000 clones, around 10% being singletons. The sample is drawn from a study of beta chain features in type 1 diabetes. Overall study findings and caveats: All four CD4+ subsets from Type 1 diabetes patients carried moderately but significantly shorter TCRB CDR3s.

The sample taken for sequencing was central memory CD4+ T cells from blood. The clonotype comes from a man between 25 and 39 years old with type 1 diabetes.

CDR3 sequence: CASSSTSSGANVLTF. Here the CDR3 DNA reads TGTGCCAGCAGCTCGACCTCCTCTGGGGCCAACGTCCTGACTTTC. This chain connects TRBV7-2 to TRBJ2-6; D is unclear. The CDR3 extends over 15 amino acids. The germline CDR1 and CDR2 sequences are SGHTA and FQGNSA. With 4 bases removed from V and 0 bases from J, the gap between germline ends came to 7 bases.